This TCR beta chain was identified in a study of CDR3 diversity in severe acne. TCRdb itself ran the PCR reads through MiXCR, one entry per CDR3 protein. The sample includes tens of thousands of distinct CDR3 sequences, around 50% of them seen just once. The CDR3 has 15 amino acids. V shed 11 bases and J shed 2 bases, with 18 bases lying between them. From germline, CDR1 is KGHDR and CDR2 SFDVKD. The chain combines TRBV24-1 with TRBJ1-5, with D tentatively TRBD1 (6 bases). This TCR was recovered from a male donor in good health, without acne. Sequencing was performed on blood. CDR3 sequence reads: CAIKDQGIGNQPQHF. The CDR3 DNA follows: TGTGCCATCAAGGATCAGGGGATCGGCAATCAGCCCCAGCATTTT.